The entry below gives a single TCR beta chain sequence along with its context. This CDR3 has 17 residues. CDR1 is MDHEN and CDR2 is SYDVKM in the germline V gene. J was trimmed by 1 base and V by 11 bases; bases with no gene match: 13. The sample is drawn from a study of shared clonotypes between healthy human individuals. Method: immunoSEQ multiplex PCR; TCRdb's copy keeps in-frame clones and lacks some. Among almost 700,000 clones listed, 92% were seen once. Naive CD8 cells comprised CD45RO-negative, CCR7-positively selected cells, excluding terminally differentiated effector memory CD45RA+ cells. The receptor was derived from a man aged 25-45 years in good health. The V gene is TRBV28, the J gene TRBJ1-5; 11 bases agree with TRBD1. Input material: naive CD8+ T cells sorted from blood. CDR3: CAAGGTGGIRSNQPQHF. The CDR3 DNA is TGTGCCGCAGGTGGGACAGGGGGGATTCGGAGCAATCAGCCCCAGCATTTT. Full variable domain (missing parts from reference TRBV28 and TRBJ1-5): DVKVTQSSRYLVKRTGEKVFLECVQDMDHENMFWYRQDPGLGLRLIYFSYDVKMKEKGDIPEGYSVSREKKERFSLILESASTNQTSMYLCAAGGTGGIRSNQPQHFGDGTRLSIL.